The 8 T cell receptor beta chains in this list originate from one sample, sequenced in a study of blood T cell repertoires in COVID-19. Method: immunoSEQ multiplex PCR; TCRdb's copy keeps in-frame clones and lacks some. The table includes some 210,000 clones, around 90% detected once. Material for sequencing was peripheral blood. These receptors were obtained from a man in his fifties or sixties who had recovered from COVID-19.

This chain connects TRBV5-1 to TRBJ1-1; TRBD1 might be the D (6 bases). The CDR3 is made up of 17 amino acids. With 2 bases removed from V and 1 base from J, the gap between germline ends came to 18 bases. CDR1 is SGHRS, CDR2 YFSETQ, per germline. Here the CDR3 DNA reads TGCGCCAGCAGCTTCGAGGGCCTAGACAGGCGGAACACTGAAGCTTTCTTT. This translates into CASSFEGLDRRNTEAFF.

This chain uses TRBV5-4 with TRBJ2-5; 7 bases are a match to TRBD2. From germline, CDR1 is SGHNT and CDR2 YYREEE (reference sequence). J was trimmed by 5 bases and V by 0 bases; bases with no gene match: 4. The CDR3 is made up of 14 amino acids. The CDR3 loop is CASSLAAGVETQYF. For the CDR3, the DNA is TGTGCCAGCAGCTTGGCGGCGGGGGTGGAGACCCAGTACTTC.

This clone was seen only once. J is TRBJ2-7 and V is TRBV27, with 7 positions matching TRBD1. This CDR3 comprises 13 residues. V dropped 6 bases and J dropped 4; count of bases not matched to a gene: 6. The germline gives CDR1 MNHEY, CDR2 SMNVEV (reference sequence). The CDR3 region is CASSPGGVYEQYF. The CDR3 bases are TGTGCCAGCAGCCCAGGGGGTGTTTACGAGCAGTACTTC.

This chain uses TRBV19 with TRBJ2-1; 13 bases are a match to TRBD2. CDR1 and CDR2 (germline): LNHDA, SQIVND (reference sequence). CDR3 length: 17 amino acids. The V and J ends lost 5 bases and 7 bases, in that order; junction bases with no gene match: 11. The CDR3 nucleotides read TGTGCCAGTAGTCCCCGGGGGAGGACTAGCGGGAGTAATGAGCAGTTCTTC. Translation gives CASSPRGRTSGSNEQFF.

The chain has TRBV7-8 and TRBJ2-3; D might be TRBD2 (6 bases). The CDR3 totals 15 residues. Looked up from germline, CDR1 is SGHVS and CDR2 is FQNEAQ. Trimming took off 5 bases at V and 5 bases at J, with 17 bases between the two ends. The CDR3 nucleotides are TGTGCCAGCAGCCGGGGACTCATTACCGGAGATACGCAGTATTTT. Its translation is CASSRGLITGDTQYF. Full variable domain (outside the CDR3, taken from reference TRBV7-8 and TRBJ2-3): GAGVSQSPRYKVAKRGQDVALRCDPISGHVSLFWYQQALGQGPEFLTYFQNEAQLDKSGLPSDRFFAERPEGSVSTLKIQRTQQEDSAVYLCASSRGLITGDTQYFGPGTRLTVL.

The CDR3 bases are TGTGCCAGCAGCTCACAAGGGGGCAGGTACGAGCAGTACTTC. Translating gives CASSSQGGRYEQYF. V usage is TRBV7-2 and J usage is TRBJ2-7; 7 positions agree with TRBD1. Per germline, CDR1 SGHTA and CDR2 FQGNSA. The CDR3 sequence is 14 residues long. V gave up 4 bases and J gave up 4 bases; unmatched junction bases: 7.

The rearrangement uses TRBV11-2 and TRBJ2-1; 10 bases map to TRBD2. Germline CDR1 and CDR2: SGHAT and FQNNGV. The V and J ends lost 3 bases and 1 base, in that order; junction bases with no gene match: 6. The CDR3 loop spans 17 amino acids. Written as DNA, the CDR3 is TGTGCCAGCAGCTTTAGCGGGAGGCTCCTTTCCTACAATGAGCAGTTCTTC. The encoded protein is CASSFSGRLLSYNEQFF.

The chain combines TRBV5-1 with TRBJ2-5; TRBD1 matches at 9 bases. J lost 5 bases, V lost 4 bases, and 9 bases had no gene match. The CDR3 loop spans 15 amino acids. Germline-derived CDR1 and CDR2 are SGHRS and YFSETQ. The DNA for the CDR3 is TGCGCCAGCAGCGAGCTGGACAGGGGATGGGAGACCCAGTACTTC. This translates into CASSELDRGWETQYF.